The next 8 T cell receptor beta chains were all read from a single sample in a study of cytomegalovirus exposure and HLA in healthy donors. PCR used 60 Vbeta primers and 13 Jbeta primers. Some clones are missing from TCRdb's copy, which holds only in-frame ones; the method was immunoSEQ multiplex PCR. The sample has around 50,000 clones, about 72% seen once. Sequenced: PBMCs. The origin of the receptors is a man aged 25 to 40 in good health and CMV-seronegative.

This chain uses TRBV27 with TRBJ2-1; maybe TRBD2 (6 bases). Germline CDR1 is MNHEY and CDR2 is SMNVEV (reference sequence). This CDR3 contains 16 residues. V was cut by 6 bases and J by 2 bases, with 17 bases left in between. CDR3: CASSLRGVSPYNEQFF. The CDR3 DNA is TGTGCCAGCAGCCTCCGCGGGGTTAGCCCCTACAATGAGCAGTTCTTC.

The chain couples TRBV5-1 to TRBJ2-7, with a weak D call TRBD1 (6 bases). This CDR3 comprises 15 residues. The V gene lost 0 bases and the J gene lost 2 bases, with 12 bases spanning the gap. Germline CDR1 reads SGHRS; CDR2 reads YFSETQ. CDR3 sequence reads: CASSLAGTNTYEQYF. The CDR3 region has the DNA TGCGCCAGCAGCTTGGCCGGGACAAATACCTACGAGCAGTACTTC.

As DNA, the CDR3 is TGCGCCAGCAGCGACCCTCCGACAGGGGTCTATGGCTACACCTTC. Translation: CASSDPPTGVYGYTF. The V and J genes are TRBV5-1 and TRBJ1-2; 8 bases match TRBD1. In germline, CDR1 is SGHRS, CDR2 YFSETQ. V lost 4 bases, J lost 4 bases, and 9 bases stayed unmatched. The CDR3 has 15 amino acids.

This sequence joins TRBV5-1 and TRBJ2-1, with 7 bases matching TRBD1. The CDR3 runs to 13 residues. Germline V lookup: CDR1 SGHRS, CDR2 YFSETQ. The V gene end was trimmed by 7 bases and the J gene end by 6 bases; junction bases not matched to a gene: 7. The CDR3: CASLGNRGNEQFF. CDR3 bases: TGCGCCAGCTTAGGAAACAGGGGCAATGAGCAGTTCTTC.

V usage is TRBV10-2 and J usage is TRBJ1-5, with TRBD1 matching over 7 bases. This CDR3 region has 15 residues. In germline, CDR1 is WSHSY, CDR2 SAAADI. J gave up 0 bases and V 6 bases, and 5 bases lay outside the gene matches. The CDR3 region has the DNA TGCGCCAGCAGCCATACAGGGGTTAGCAATCAGCCCCAGCATTTT. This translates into CASSHTGVSNQPQHF.

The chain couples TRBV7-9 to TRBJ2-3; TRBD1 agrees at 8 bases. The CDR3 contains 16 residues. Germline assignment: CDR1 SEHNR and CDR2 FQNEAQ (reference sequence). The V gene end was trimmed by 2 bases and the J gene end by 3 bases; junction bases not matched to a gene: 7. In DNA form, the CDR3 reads TGTGCCAGCAGCTTACCGGGACAGGTTTTTACAGATACGCAGTATTTT. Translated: CASSLPGQVFTDTQYF.

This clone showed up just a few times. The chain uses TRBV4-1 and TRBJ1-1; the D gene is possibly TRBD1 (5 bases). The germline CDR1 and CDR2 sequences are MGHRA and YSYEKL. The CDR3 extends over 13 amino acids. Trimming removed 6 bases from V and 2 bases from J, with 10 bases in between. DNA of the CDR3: TGCGCCAGCAGTGACAGAAAAAACACTGAAGCTTTCTTT. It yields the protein CASSDRKNTEAFF.

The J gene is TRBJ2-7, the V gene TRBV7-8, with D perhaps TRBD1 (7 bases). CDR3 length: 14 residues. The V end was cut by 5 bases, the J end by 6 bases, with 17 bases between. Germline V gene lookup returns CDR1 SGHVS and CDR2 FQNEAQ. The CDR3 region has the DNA TGTGCCAGCAGCCACAGACAGGGAGGTTCCGAGCAGTACTTC. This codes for CASSHRQGGSEQYF.